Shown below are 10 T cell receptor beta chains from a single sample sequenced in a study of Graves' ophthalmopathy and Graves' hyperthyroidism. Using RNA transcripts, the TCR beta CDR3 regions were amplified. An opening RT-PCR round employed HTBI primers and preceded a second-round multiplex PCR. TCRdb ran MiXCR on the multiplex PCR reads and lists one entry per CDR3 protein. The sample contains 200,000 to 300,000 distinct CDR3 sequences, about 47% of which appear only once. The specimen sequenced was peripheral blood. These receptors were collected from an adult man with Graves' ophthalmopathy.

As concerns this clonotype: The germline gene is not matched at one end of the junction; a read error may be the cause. The CDR3 bases are TGTGCCAGCAGTTTTACCCCGGGGGCCGAGACCCAGTACTTC. It is translated as CASSFTPGAETQYF. The V and J genes are TRBV10-3 and TRBJ2-5; D may be TRBD1 or TRBD2 (6 bases each). Germline V CDR1 and CDR2: ENHRY, SYGVKD. CDR3 length: 14 residues.

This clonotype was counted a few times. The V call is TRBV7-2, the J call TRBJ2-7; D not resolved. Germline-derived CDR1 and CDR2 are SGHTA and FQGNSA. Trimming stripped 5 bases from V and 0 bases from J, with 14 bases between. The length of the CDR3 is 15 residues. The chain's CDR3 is CASSQEKLFSYEQYF. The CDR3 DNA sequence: TGTGCCAGCAGCCAAGAAAAGCTCTTCTCCTACGAGCAGTACTTC. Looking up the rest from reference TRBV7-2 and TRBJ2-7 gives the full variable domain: GAGVSQSPSNKVTEKGKDVELRCDPISGHTALYWYRQSLGQGLEFLIYFQGNSAPDKSGLPSDRFSAERTGGSVSTLTIQRTQQEDSAVYLCASSQEKLFSYEQYFGPGTRLTVT.

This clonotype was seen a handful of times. The CDR3 nucleotides read TGCGCCAGCAGCTTGGGGCTAGCGGATGCCTACGAGCAGTACTTC. It encodes CASSLGLADAYEQYF. The chain links TRBV5-1 to TRBJ2-7; TRBD2 aligns across 7 bases. V shed 0 bases, J shed 2 bases, and the junction held 5 bases outside the gene matches. The CDR3 covers 15 residues. Germline V gives CDR1 SGHRS, CDR2 YFSETQ.

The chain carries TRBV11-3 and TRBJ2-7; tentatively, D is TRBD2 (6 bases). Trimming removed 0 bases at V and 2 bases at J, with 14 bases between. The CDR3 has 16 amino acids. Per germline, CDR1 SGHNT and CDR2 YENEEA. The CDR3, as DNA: TGTGCCAGCAGCTTAGAATCGGGAGCGGTTACCTACGAGCAGTACTTC. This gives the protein CASSLESGAVTYEQYF.

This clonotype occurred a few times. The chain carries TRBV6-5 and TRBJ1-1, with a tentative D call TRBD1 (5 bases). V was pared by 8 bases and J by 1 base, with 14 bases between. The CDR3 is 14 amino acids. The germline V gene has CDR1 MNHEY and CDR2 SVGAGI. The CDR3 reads CASALHGGNTEAFF. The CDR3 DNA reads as TGTGCCAGCGCTCTTCACGGGGGGAACACTGAAGCTTTCTTT.

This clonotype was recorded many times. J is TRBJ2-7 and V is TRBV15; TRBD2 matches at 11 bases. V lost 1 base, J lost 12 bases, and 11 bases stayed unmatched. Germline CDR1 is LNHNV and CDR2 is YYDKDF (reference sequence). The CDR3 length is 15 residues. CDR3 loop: CATSRVQLAGEGRYF. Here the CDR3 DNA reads TGTGCCACCAGCAGAGTTCAACTAGCGGGAGAAGGAAGGTACTTC.

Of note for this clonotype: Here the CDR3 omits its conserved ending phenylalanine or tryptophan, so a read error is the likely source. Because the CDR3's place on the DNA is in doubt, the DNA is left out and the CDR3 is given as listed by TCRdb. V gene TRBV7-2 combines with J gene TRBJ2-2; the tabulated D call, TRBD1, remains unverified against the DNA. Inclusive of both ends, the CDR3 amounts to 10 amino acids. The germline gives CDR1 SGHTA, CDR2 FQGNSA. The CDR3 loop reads CASSPRQGGL.

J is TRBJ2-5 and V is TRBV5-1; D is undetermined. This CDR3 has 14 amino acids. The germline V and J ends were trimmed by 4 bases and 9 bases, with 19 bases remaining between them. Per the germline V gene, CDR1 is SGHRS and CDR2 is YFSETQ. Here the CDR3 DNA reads TGCGCCAGCAGCCCGACGACGGATATCGTGGCCCAGTACTTC. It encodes CASSPTTDIVAQYF. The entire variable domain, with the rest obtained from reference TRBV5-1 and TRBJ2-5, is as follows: KAGVTQTPRYLIKTRGQQVTLSCSPISGHRSVSWYQQTPGQGLQFLFEYFSETQRNKGNFPGRFSGRQFSNSRSEMNVSTLELGDSALYLCASSPTTDIVAQYFGPGTRLLVL.

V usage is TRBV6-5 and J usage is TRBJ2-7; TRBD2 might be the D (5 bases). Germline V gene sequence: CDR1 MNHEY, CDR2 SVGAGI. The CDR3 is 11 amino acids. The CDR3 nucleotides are TGTGCTACTAAAGCACGGGGCGAGCAGTACTTC. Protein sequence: CATKARGEQYF.

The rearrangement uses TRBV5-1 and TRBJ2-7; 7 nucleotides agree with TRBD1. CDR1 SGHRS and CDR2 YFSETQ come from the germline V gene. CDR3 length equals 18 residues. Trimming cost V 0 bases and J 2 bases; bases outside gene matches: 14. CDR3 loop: CASSLGDSLVGYTYEQYF. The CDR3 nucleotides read TGCGCCAGCAGCTTGGGGGACAGTCTCGTCGGCTACACCTACGAGCAGTACTTC.